Below are 21 T cell receptor beta chains sequenced from a single sample in a study of blood T cell repertoires in COVID-19. Sequencing was performed with immunoSEQ multiplex PCR; in TCRdb, only in-frame clones are kept and a portion is missing. The sample carries about 220,000 clones, roughly 88% recorded once. Specimen: peripheral blood. The source is a man in his forties or fifties with active or convalescent COVID-19.

The chain joins TRBV11-2 to TRBJ2-7, with D hard to call. CDR1 and CDR2 from the germline V gene are SGHAT and FQNNGV. V was pared by 5 bases and J by 4 bases, with 6 bases between. The CDR3 consists of 11 residues. In DNA, the CDR3 is TGTGCCAGCAGCAAATTATACGAGCAGTACTTC. This codes for CASSKLYEQYF.

The chain links TRBV19 to TRBJ2-7, with D perhaps TRBD1 (6 bases). This CDR3 contains 14 residues. V lost 6 bases and J lost 0, with 12 bases in between. Germline loops: CDR1 LNHDA, CDR2 SQIVND (reference sequence). Written as DNA, the CDR3 is TGTGCCAGTAGCCTGGGACACCTCTCCTACGAGCAGTACTTC. Its translation: CASSLGHLSYEQYF.

This clone was picked up one time. The chain couples TRBV30 to TRBJ1-6; D gene uncertain. The CDR3 is 13 residues long. Germline CDR1 and CDR2: GTSNPN and SVGIG (reference sequence). The germline V and J ends were trimmed by 4 bases and 8 bases, with 12 bases remaining between them. The CDR3 DNA reads as TGTGCCTGGAATCTGGAGGGTGATTCACCCCTCCACTTT. This codes for CAWNLEGDSPLHF.

Details on this clone: This specimen includes other DNA sequences encoding the same CDR3. The chain joins TRBV7-2 to TRBJ1-4; tentatively, D is TRBD1 (6 bases). The CDR3 is 14 residues long. V lost 1 base and J 7 bases, leaving 10 bases between the germline ends. Germline CDR1 is SGHTA and CDR2 is FQGNSA. The CDR3 is CASSLVRGGEKLFF. CDR3 DNA: TGTGCCAGCAGCTTAGTCCGAGGGGGTGAAAAACTGTTTTTT.

This chain uses TRBV6-6 with TRBJ2-3, with a possible D match to TRBD1 (6 bases). The length of the CDR3 is 14 residues. Germline loops: CDR1 MNHNY, CDR2 SVGAGI (reference sequence). The V and J ends lost 4 bases and 8 bases respectively, with 16 bases between them. The CDR3 nucleotides read TGTGCCAGCAGTTCGGCTGGACAGTACGGTACGCAGTATTTT. It encodes CASSSAGQYGTQYF.

This rearrangement joins TRBV25-1 to TRBJ2-7, with TRBD2 as a possible D gene (5 bases). Trimming took off 6 bases at V and 1 base at J, with 7 bases between the two ends. The germline gives CDR1 MGHDK, CDR2 SYGVNS. The CDR3 covers 12 residues. For the CDR3, the DNA is TGTGCCAGCAGCGGAGGTTCCTACGAGCAGTACTTC. Protein product: CASSGGSYEQYF.

The chain combines TRBV5-1 with TRBJ1-1; possibly TRBD1 for D (5 bases). The CDR3 runs to 13 residues. CDR1 and CDR2 from the germline V gene are SGHRS and YFSETQ. V was shortened by 4 bases and J by 4 bases, with 11 bases between the two germline ends. CDR3: CASSPPGLTEAFF. CDR3 nucleotide sequence: TGCGCCAGCAGCCCTCCGGGACTCACTGAAGCTTTCTTT.

The gene calls are TRBV18 and TRBJ2-2; TRBD1 matches 12 bases. This CDR3 contains 18 residues. After removal of 6 bases from V and 3 bases from J, the junction contained 11 bases not matched to a gene. Germline CDR1 is KGHSH and CDR2 is LQKENI. CDR3 DNA: TGTGCCAGCTCCCCCGGGACAGGGGGCGTTCTGGACACCGGGGAGCTGTTTTTT. Translation gives CASSPGTGGVLDTGELFF.

The chain employs TRBV5-1 and TRBJ1-2; TRBD1 matches at 7 bases. With 1 base clipped from V and 1 base from J, the junction kept 4 bases outside the gene matches. The CDR3 runs 15 residues. Germline V CDR1 and CDR2: SGHRS, YFSETQ. CDR3 coding DNA: TGCGCCAGCAGCTTGCTGACAGGGAGTAACTATGGCTACACCTTC. Encoded protein: CASSLLTGSNYGYTF.

This chain joins TRBV5-5 and TRBJ2-7, with TRBD1 matching over 7 bases. The CDR3 spans 15 residues. The V gene's germline CDR1 is SGHKS and CDR2 YYEKEE (reference sequence). With V trimmed by 4 bases and J by 9 bases, 16 bases remained unmatched. CDR3: CASSEPGQRGFWQYV. Written as DNA, the CDR3 is TGTGCCAGCAGCGAACCGGGACAGAGAGGCTTTTGGCAGTACGTC.

The chain has TRBV7-9 and TRBJ1-2, with TRBD1 identical over 8 bases. After removal of 5 bases from V and 8 bases from J, the junction contained 16 bases not matched to a gene. This CDR3 has 16 amino acids. Germline V lookup: CDR1 SEHNR, CDR2 FQNEAQ (reference sequence). CDR3 nucleotide sequence: TGTGCCAGCAGCCCCCCAGGCCAGGGGGCTCTAAGGGGCTACACCTTC. Its translation: CASSPPGQGALRGYTF.

This sequence joins TRBV25-1 and TRBJ2-1, with D perhaps matching TRBD2 (6 bases). V lost 0 bases and J lost 7, with 22 bases in between. The CDR3 length is 18 residues. The germline V gene encodes CDR1 MGHDK and CDR2 SYGVNS. Written as DNA, the CDR3 is TGTGCCAGCAGTGAATACCTCGTGGTTCGGGGGAGTAAGAATGAGCAGTTCTTC. Its protein product is CASSEYLVVRGSKNEQFF.

The CDR3 loop is CASSLDGGAVNTEAFF. The CDR3 DNA reads TGCGCCAGCAGCTTGGATGGGGGGGCAGTTAACACTGAAGCTTTCTTT. The chain is built from TRBV5-1 and TRBJ1-1; D possibly corresponds to TRBD1 (6 bases). Germline values: CDR1 SGHRS, CDR2 YFSETQ. The length of the CDR3 is 16 residues. V was shortened by 0 bases and J by 2 bases, with 14 bases between the two germline ends.

The J gene is TRBJ2-3, the V gene TRBV6-2 or TRBV6-3, with TRBD1 matching over 10 bases. CDR3 length equals 17 residues. J lost 5 bases, V lost 5 bases, and 13 bases had no gene match. The germline V gene encodes CDR1 MNHEY and CDR2 SVGEGT. The CDR3 protein is CASSLRGPGQGRDTQYF. The CDR3 DNA reads TGTGCCAGCAGTCTCCGGGGGCCGGGACAGGGGAGAGATACGCAGTATTTT.

DNA of the CDR3: TGTGCCAGCAGCTTACAGGGGGCTATTGATGAAAAACTGTTTTTT. Encoded protein: CASSLQGAIDEKLFF. This rearrangement joins TRBV9 to TRBJ1-4, with 9 bases fitting TRBD1. CDR3 size: 15 residues. CDR1 is SGDLS and CDR2 is YYNGEE in the germline V gene. The J segment lost 6 bases and the V segment lost 4 bases, leaving 7 bases of the junction unmatched.

The rearrangement links TRBV19 to TRBJ1-4; tentative D call: TRBD1 (5 bases). The length of the CDR3 is 13 residues. CDR1 is LNHDA, CDR2 SQIVND, per germline (reference sequence). Trimming left V 7 bases short and J 3 bases short, with 9 bases between. The CDR3 sequence: CASKGQSNEKLFF. The CDR3 DNA follows: TGTGCCAGTAAGGGGCAGTCTAATGAAAAACTGTTTTTT. Full variable domain (missing parts from reference TRBV19 and TRBJ1-4): DGGITQSPKYLFRKEGQNVTLSCEQNLNHDAMYWYRQDPGQGLRLIYYSQIVNDFQKGDIAEGYSVSREKKESFPLTVTSAQKNPTAFYLCASKGQSNEKLFFGSGTQLSVL.

The rearrangement joins TRBV27 to TRBJ2-2; D is ambiguous. Per germline, CDR1 MNHEY and CDR2 SMNVEV (reference sequence). The CDR3 has 12 amino acids. Trimming removed 10 bases from V and 3 bases from J, with 9 bases in between. The CDR3 sequence is CAIRRDTGELFF. The CDR3 DNA reads as TGTGCCATCCGACGGGACACCGGGGAGCTGTTTTTT.

This rearrangement joins TRBV28 to TRBJ2-7; D possibly corresponds to TRBD2 (5 bases). Germline values: CDR1 MDHEN, CDR2 SYDVKM. The V gene lost 6 bases and the J gene lost 3 bases, with 21 bases spanning the gap. The CDR3 runs to 16 residues. CDR3 protein: CASSPSGNPGVYEQYF. DNA of the CDR3: TGTGCCAGCAGCCCCTCGGGAAACCCCGGGGTCTACGAGCAGTACTTC.

The J gene is TRBJ1-5, the V gene TRBV28; D remains unclear. The germline V gene has CDR1 MDHEN and CDR2 SYDVKM. Trimming took off 7 bases at V and 7 bases at J, with 14 bases between the two ends. This CDR3 contains 13 residues. The CDR3 protein is CASTTGVEQPQHF. CDR3 coding DNA: TGTGCCAGCACTACCGGAGTGGAACAGCCCCAGCATTTT.

The chain carries TRBV6-2 or TRBV6-3 and TRBJ1-1; 10 positions match TRBD1. With 6 bases clipped from V and 3 bases from J, the junction kept 7 bases outside the gene matches. CDR1 is MNHEY, CDR2 SVGEGT, per germline. CDR3 length: 15 residues. This chain's CDR3 is CASRYRTGGYTEAFF. The DNA of the CDR3 is TGTGCCAGCAGGTACCGGACAGGGGGATACACTGAAGCTTTCTTT.

The chain employs TRBV27 and TRBJ2-1; tentatively, D is TRBD1 (5 bases). The CDR3 totals 15 residues. Germline V gene lookup returns CDR1 MNHEY and CDR2 SMNVEV (reference sequence). The ends were cut back, 3 bases at V and 0 bases at J, with 9 bases in the middle. The CDR3 nucleotides are TGTGCCAGCAGTTTTACAGGAAGCTCCTACAATGAGCAGTTCTTC. This translates into CASSFTGSSYNEQFF.